One T cell receptor beta chain is described in this entry. Samples each yielded at least 5.5 micrograms of total RNA. The germline V gene has CDR1 MNHEY and CDR2 SMNVEV (reference sequence). This CDR3 has 14 amino acids. After removal of 5 bases from V and 11 bases from J, the junction contained 10 bases not matched to a gene. This sample is part of a study of blood T cells in healthy people across ages. Then a second PCR, running roughly 7 to 11 cycles, was carried out with a sample-barcoded 5' primer and a J-beta primer mix. Each of the cDNA molecules was tagged by a template-switch adaptor with 12 random nucleotides. Each CDR3 protein is one row after TCRdb ran MiXCR on the 5' RACE reads. The sample yields some 920,000 distinct CDR3 sequences, roughly half seen once.

Material for sequencing was blood. The sequence derives from a woman aged 60-75 years in good health. The V and J genes are TRBV27 and TRBJ2-5; TRBD2 matches 11 bases. The CDR3 loop is CASSDGTSGLEQYF. The CDR3 DNA reads TGTGCCAGCAGTGACGGGACTAGCGGCTTGGAGCAGTACTTC.